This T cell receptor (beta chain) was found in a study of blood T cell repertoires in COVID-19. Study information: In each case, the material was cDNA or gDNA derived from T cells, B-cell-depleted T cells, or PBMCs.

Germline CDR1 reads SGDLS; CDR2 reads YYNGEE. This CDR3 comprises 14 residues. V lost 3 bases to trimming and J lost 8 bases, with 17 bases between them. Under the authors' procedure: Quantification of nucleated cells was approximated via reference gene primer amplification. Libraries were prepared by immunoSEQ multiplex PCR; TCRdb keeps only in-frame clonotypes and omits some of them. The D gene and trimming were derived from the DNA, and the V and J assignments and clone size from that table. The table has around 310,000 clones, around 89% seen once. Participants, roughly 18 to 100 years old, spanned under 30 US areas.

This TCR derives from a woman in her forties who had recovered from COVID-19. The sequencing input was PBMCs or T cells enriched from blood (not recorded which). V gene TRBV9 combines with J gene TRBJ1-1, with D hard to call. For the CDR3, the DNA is TGTGCCAGCAGCGCCTTCAGTTCCTTTTCCGAAGCTTTCTTT. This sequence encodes CASSAFSSFSEAFF.